Each of the 4 T cell receptor beta chains below was sequenced from the same sample in a study of blood T cell repertoires in COVID-19. Here immunoSEQ multiplex PCR was the method, and the copy in TCRdb shows in-frame clones only, minus some. The table shows some 390,000 clones, with around 87% occurring only once. Sequencing input: peripheral blood. The origin of the receptors is a woman aged 55 to 70 with COVID-19, enrolled during active disease.

This clone was recorded only once. In DNA form, the CDR3 reads TGTGCCATAACGGGACAGCCAACCTACGAGCAGTACTTC. This codes for CAITGQPTYEQYF. The chain has TRBV10-3 and TRBJ2-7; TRBD1 matches 7 bases. This CDR3 has 13 residues. Trimming at V came to 9 bases and at J to 2 bases, leaving 7 bases not matched to a gene. Germline CDR1 ENHRY, CDR2 SYGVKD.

The sample holds one count of this clone. CDR3 region: CASSLLGRGTQYF. CDR3 nucleotides: TGTGCCAGCAGTTTGTTGGGTCGGGGGACCCAGTACTTC. The chain uses TRBV28 and TRBJ2-5, with D possibly matching TRBD2 (5 bases). CDR3 length: 13 amino acids. Germline CDR1 is MDHEN and CDR2 is SYDVKM. Trimming removed 3 bases from V and 7 bases from J, with 12 bases in between.

The chain joins TRBV6-2 or TRBV6-3 to TRBJ1-2; a possible D gene is TRBD1 (5 bases). CDR3 length: 20 amino acids. CDR1 is MNHEY, CDR2 SVGEGT, per germline. V shed 4 bases and J shed 8 bases, with 35 bases lying between them. CDR3 nucleotides: TGTGCCAGCAGTTCCACCGCGGGGCGATCGGGAAGGGCCGTAAGAGGGGGCTACACCTTC. Translated: CASSSTAGRSGRAVRGGYTF.

This clone occurred a few times. The chain employs TRBV12-5 and TRBJ1-1, with D unclear. Germline CDR1 reads LGHNT; CDR2 reads FRNRAP. This CDR3 spans 12 amino acids. V was shortened by 2 bases and J by 2 bases, with 3 bases between the two germline ends. The CDR3 bases are TGTGCTAGTGGTTTGTATAACACTGAAGCTTTCTTT. This encodes CASGLYNTEAFF.